The 5 T cell receptor beta chains listed next were all sequenced from one sample in a study of human T cells and chemical hapten exposure. This sample's time point: patch test 1, 2 weeks after DPC sensitization. Treatment indicated: therapeutic diphenylcyclopropenone sensitization with weekly scalp DPC. TCRdb redid the calling of the RACE reads with MiXCR, one entry per CDR3 protein. The table records around 53,000 distinct CDR3 sequences, 9.3% of them present only once. Sample: whole blood, taken in connection with sensitization to the hapten diphenylcyclopropenone (DPC). The receptors were sampled from a woman aged 45 to 65 with alopecia areata. Some clones in this sample may be carry-over from other donors' samples.

V usage is TRBV28 and J usage is TRBJ2-2, with a tentative D call TRBD2 (5 bases). Trimming shortened V by 3 bases and J by 6 bases, and 8 bases separated the two germline ends. CDR3 length: 13 amino acids. The germline CDR1 and CDR2 sequences are MDHEN and SYDVKM. The CDR3 coding sequence is TGTGCCAGCAGTTTGCGGGTGCCCGGGGAGCTGTTTTTT. It codes for CASSLRVPGELFF.

The CDR3 reads CASRPPTGSGSSYEQYF. CDR3 nucleotides: TGTGCCAGCAGGCCACCGACAGGGAGCGGAAGCTCCTACGAGCAGTACTTC. The J gene is TRBJ2-7, the V gene TRBV7-8, with 7 bases that match TRBD1. The CDR3 is 17 residues long. Germline lookup yields CDR1 SGHVS and CDR2 FQNEAQ. J was trimmed by 0 bases and V by 6 bases; bases with no gene match: 14.

V is TRBV29-1 and J is TRBJ2-3, with 9 bases matching TRBD2. The CDR3 is made up of 14 amino acids. Trimming cost V 7 bases and J 3 bases; bases outside gene matches: 8. CDR1 and CDR2 from the germline V gene are SQVTM and ANQGSEA. CDR3 sequence: CSASSGGKTDTQYF. The CDR3 nucleotides read TGCAGCGCCTCAAGCGGGGGGAAAACAGATACGCAGTATTTT.

This CDR3 is CASSERSTTNSPLHF. In DNA, the CDR3 is TGTGCCAGCAGCGAAAGATCGACAACAAATTCACCCCTCCACTTT. This chain joins TRBV9 and TRBJ1-6, with unresolved D. V gave up 3 bases and J gave up 7 bases, with 14 bases separating them. The length of the CDR3 is 15 residues. Germline lookup yields CDR1 SGDLS and CDR2 YYNGEE.

This clonotype showed up many times. CDR3: CASETSGRTPNEQFF. For the CDR3, the DNA is TGTGCCAGTGAAACTAGCGGGAGGACCCCTAATGAGCAGTTCTTC. The chain carries TRBV19 and TRBJ2-1; 12 nucleotides match TRBD2. The J segment lost 7 bases and the V segment lost 8 bases, leaving 9 bases of the junction unmatched. The CDR3 spans 15 residues. Germline V gene sequence: CDR1 LNHDA, CDR2 SQIVND (reference sequence).